This TCR beta chain was sequenced in a study of T cell repertoires in cytomegalovirus infection. About the study: In public TCR beta signatures, there were indications of both CMV infection and matching HLA type.

There are 13 residues in the CDR3. The V and J ends lost 9 bases and 1 base respectively, with 12 bases between them. CDR1 MDHEN and CDR2 SYDVKM come from the germline V gene. TCRdb ran MiXCR on the reads and lists one entry per CDR3 protein. Altogether 300,000 to 450,000 distinct CDR3 sequences are present, roughly 20% being singletons, with the ten largest covering about 10%. The sequence derives from a human donor in good health (CMV status not recorded). Some clones in this sample may be carry-over from other donors' samples. Sequenced: PBMCs. The chain joins TRBV28 to TRBJ2-5; either TRBD1 or TRBD2 may fit D (5 bases each). This CDR3 is CASRLGTQETQYF. In DNA, the CDR3 is TGTGCCAGTAGACTGGGGACCCAAGAGACCCAGTACTTC.